This T cell receptor beta chain was sequenced for a study of blood T cell repertoires in COVID-19. At the level of the study: The samples span acute and convalescent COVID-19 from the United States, Italy and Spain.

The protocol was immunoSEQ multiplex PCR, while the TCRdb copy is restricted to in-frame clones and leaves out a portion. The table has 80,000 or so clones, about nine tenths seen once. Germline-derived CDR1 and CDR2 are LNHDA and SQIVND (reference sequence). The CDR3 contains 17 residues. Trimming cost V 3 bases and J 7 bases, with 21 bases left between them. This chain joins TRBV19 and TRBJ2-2; TRBD2 is a possible D gene (5 bases). This clonotype was sampled from a man aged 45-65 years with acute or convalescent COVID-19. Sequencing input: peripheral blood. The DNA for the CDR3 is TGTGCCAGTAGTATGAAGAGGGTTTTAGTCGTCGACGGGGAGCTGTTTTTT. This translates into CASSMKRVLVVDGELFF.